Presented here are 29 T cell receptor beta chains from one specimen sequenced in a study of shared clonotypes between healthy human individuals. Assay used: immunoSEQ multiplex PCR; TCRdb lists only in-frame clones, some missing. The sample shows 2 million to 2.5 million clones, 90% to 97% of them seen only once. The sequencing sample was made of naive CD4+ T cells sorted from blood. The subset here: CD45RA+ positively selected. The receptors originated from a man aged 18 to 30 in good health.

The gene calls are TRBV6-1 and TRBJ1-4; 9 bases line up with TRBD1. Per germline, CDR1 MNHNS and CDR2 SASEGT. J was trimmed by 5 bases and V by 6 bases; bases with no gene match: 4. The CDR3 has 14 residues. The CDR3 region has the DNA TGTGCCAGCAGCGACAGGGGGGTAAATGAAAAACTGTTTTTT. Translating it yields CASSDRGVNEKLFF.

The J gene is TRBJ1-1, the V gene TRBV6-5; 9 bases are a match to TRBD1. CDR1 MNHEY and CDR2 SVGAGI come from the germline V gene. The CDR3 runs 14 residues. J gave up 5 bases and V 6 bases, and 7 bases lay outside the gene matches. CDR3: CASSAGTGRTEAFF. Here the CDR3 DNA reads TGTGCCAGCAGCGCCGGGACAGGGAGAACTGAAGCTTTCTTT.

The CDR3 loop is CASSLRGKTEKLFF. CDR3 coding DNA: TGTGCCAGCAGCTTAAGGGGAAAAACTGAAAAACTGTTTTTT. The genes are TRBV11-2 and TRBJ1-4; a possible D gene is TRBD1 (5 bases). The V gene lost 2 bases and the J gene lost 7 bases, with 11 bases spanning the gap. CDR1 is SGHAT and CDR2 is FQNNGV in the germline V gene. CDR3 length: 14 amino acids.

The rearrangement joins TRBV11-2 to TRBJ2-7, with D hard to call. The CDR3 is 15 amino acids. V was shortened by 4 bases and J by 2 bases, with 15 bases between the two germline ends. CDR1 is SGHAT and CDR2 is FQNNGV in the germline V gene. CDR3 amino acids: CASSSARTGTYEQYF. The CDR3 DNA follows: TGTGCCAGCAGCTCCGCTCGTACTGGCACCTACGAGCAGTACTTC.

The table lists this clone with a few counts. V gene TRBV6-6 combines with J gene TRBJ1-6; TRBD1 is a possible D gene (5 bases). The CDR3 length is 14 residues. From germline, CDR1 is MNHNY and CDR2 SVGAGI (reference sequence). The V end was cut by 2 bases, the J end by 9 bases, with 11 bases between. The CDR3 region is CASSYRGTASPLHF. The CDR3 DNA reads as TGTGCCAGCAGTTACAGGGGAACGGCTTCACCCCTCCACTTT.

This chain joins TRBV7-9 and TRBJ1-4; D is perhaps TRBD1 (5 bases). Trimming left V 5 bases short and J 4 bases short, with 14 bases between. This CDR3 has 15 amino acids. Germline V gene sequence: CDR1 SEHNR, CDR2 FQNEAQ (reference sequence). CDR3 in amino acids: CASSPDGGLNEKLFF. The CDR3 DNA is TGTGCCAGCAGCCCGGACGGGGGACTTAATGAAAAACTGTTTTTT.

To note about this clone: This sample includes further DNA sequences coding for the same CDR3. The chain's CDR3 is CASSLGLAYNEQFF. The CDR3 bases are TGTGCCAGCAGCTTAGGTCTCGCCTACAATGAGCAGTTCTTC. The V gene is TRBV11-2, the J gene TRBJ2-1; D is ambiguous. CDR1 SGHAT and CDR2 FQNNGV come from the germline V gene. Trimming left V 1 base short and J 2 bases short, with 6 bases between. CDR3 length equals 14 residues.

The gene calls are TRBV6-1 and TRBJ2-7, with a weak D call TRBD2 (6 bases). Germline V gives CDR1 MNHNS, CDR2 SASEGT. This CDR3 region has 16 residues. V was cut by 2 bases and J by 6 bases, with 20 bases left in between. The CDR3 loop reads CASSEPGVGVSGEQYF. CDR3 sequence (DNA): TGTGCCAGCAGTGAACCGGGGGTGGGAGTTTCAGGCGAGCAGTACTTC.

The rearrangement uses TRBV6-8 and TRBJ2-7; perhaps D is TRBD1 or TRBD2 (5 bases each). The CDR3 consists of 15 residues. CDR1 MNHGY and CDR2 SAAAGT come from the germline V gene. V gave up 4 bases and J gave up 0 bases, with 13 bases separating them. The CDR3 region has the DNA TGTGCCAGCAGTTTCTACCGGGACGCCTCCTACGAGCAGTACTTC. Translation: CASSFYRDASYEQYF.

The chain joins TRBV7-2 to TRBJ2-7; 7 nucleotides match TRBD2. V dropped 5 bases and J dropped 1; count of bases not matched to a gene: 5. The germline V gene has CDR1 SGHTA and CDR2 FQGNSA. This CDR3 has 14 amino acids. In DNA form, the CDR3 reads TGTGCCAGCAGCCCCCCTAGCGGATCCTACGAGCAGTACTTC. It specifies CASSPPSGSYEQYF. The complete variable domain, with remaining parts taken from reference TRBV7-2 and TRBJ2-7, reads GAGVSQSPSNKVTEKGKDVELRCDPISGHTALYWYRQSLGQGLEFLIYFQGNSAPDKSGLPSDRFSAERTGGSVSTLTIQRTQQEDSAVYLCASSPPSGSYEQYFGPGTRLTVT.

The rearrangement joins TRBV18 to TRBJ1-3, with D perhaps matching TRBD1 (5 bases). CDR3 length: 15 residues. Trimming took off 3 bases at V and 0 bases at J, with 9 bases between the two ends. CDR1 is KGHSH and CDR2 is LQKENI in the germline V gene. CDR3 DNA: TGTGCCAGCTCACCGGGGGAGTACTCTGGAAACACCATATATTTT. Translating gives CASSPGEYSGNTIYF.

CDR3 sequence: CASSLSIKAGGLTYEQYF. For the CDR3, the DNA is TGTGCCAGCAGTCTAAGTATTAAAGCGGGAGGGCTGACCTACGAGCAGTACTTC. The chain recombines TRBV27 with TRBJ2-7, with 10 bases matching TRBD2. Germline V gene lookup returns CDR1 MNHEY and CDR2 SMNVEV (reference sequence). The ends lost 5 bases at V and 2 bases at J; junction bases unmatched: 15. The CDR3 loop spans 18 amino acids.

The chain combines TRBV30 with TRBJ1-4; D may be TRBD1 (6 bases). Germline CDR1 reads GTSNPN; CDR2 reads SVGIG (reference sequence). The CDR3 is 17 amino acids. V gave up 0 bases and J gave up 8 bases, with 22 bases separating them. The CDR3 DNA follows: TGTGCCTGGAGTGTTTTTGGGGAAGACAGGACGAGGGAAAAACTGTTTTTT. Protein sequence: CAWSVFGEDRTREKLFF.

As concerns this clone: This same CDR3 is encoded by further DNA sequences in the sample. V gene TRBV18 combines with J gene TRBJ2-1; possibly TRBD2 for D (5 bases). CDR1 and CDR2 from the germline V gene are KGHSH and LQKENI. Between the trimmed V and J ends, which lost 6 bases and 2 bases, there was a span of 8 bases. The CDR3 is made up of 13 amino acids. The CDR3 DNA follows: TGTGCCAGCTCGCCCGGGGCCTACAATGAGCAGTTCTTC. Protein sequence: CASSPGAYNEQFF.

This sequence joins TRBV5-6 and TRBJ2-1; TRBD1 is a possible D gene (5 bases). V dropped 4 bases and J dropped 8 bases, with 28 bases sitting between them. This CDR3 comprises 18 residues. CDR1 is SGHDT and CDR2 is YYEEEE in the germline V gene. CDR3 bases: TGTGCCAGCAGCCCCAGCTTGATGGTGGGCAGGGCTATTGATGAGCAGTTCTTC. Residues: CASSPSLMVGRAIDEQFF.

CDR3 DNA: TGTGCCAGCACTCCTTCGGGCCGGCGGGAAGCTTTCTTT. Translated, it gives CASTPSGRREAFF. The rearrangement uses TRBV28 and TRBJ1-1; no firm D call. Per the germline V gene, CDR1 is MDHEN and CDR2 is SYDVKM. There are 13 residues in the CDR3. Trimming left V 7 bases short and J 8 bases short, with 17 bases between.

In regard to this clone: The same CDR3 can be traced to other DNA sequences in this sample. This chain connects TRBV14 to TRBJ2-5, with a tentative D call TRBD1 (5 bases). Per the germline V gene, CDR1 is SGHDN and CDR2 is FVKESK. The V and J ends lost 0 bases and 7 bases respectively, with 6 bases between them. The CDR3 runs 12 residues. The CDR3 DNA reads TGTGCCAGCAGCCAAGATAGGGGGACCCAGTACTTC. Amino acids: CASSQDRGTQYF.

This clone was seen a handful of times. The chain employs TRBV11-2 and TRBJ2-1, with 8 positions matching TRBD1. The germline gives CDR1 SGHAT, CDR2 FQNNGV. CDR3 size: 15 residues. V shed 1 base, J shed 7 bases, and the junction held 6 bases outside the gene matches. The CDR3 region has the DNA TGTGCCAGCAGCTTAGGACAGGGGAGAATAAATGAGCAGTTCTTC. The encoded protein is CASSLGQGRINEQFF.

The V and J genes are TRBV6-5 and TRBJ1-2; 9 bases agree with TRBD1. CDR1 and CDR2 (germline): MNHEY, SVGAGI. The length of the CDR3 is 12 residues. V shed 6 bases and J 8 bases; nucleotides not matched to a gene: 4. CDR3 sequence: CASSRDREGYTF. CDR3 DNA sequence: TGTGCCAGCAGCCGGGACAGGGAAGGCTACACCTTC.

V is TRBV5-1 and J is TRBJ1-1, with D uncertain. CDR1 is SGHRS and CDR2 is YFSETQ in the germline V gene. The CDR3 loop spans 13 amino acids. Trimming took off 1 base at V and 5 bases at J, with 9 bases between the two ends. The CDR3: CASSLPGMTEAFF. Here the CDR3 DNA reads TGCGCCAGCAGCTTGCCCGGGATGACTGAAGCTTTCTTT.

J is TRBJ1-6 and V is TRBV6-5; D is uncertain. The CDR3 covers 14 residues. Trimming left V 6 bases short and J 2 bases short, with 8 bases between. Looked up from germline, CDR1 is MNHEY and CDR2 is SVGAGI. CDR3 bases: TGTGCCAGCAGCAAACAGCCCTATAATTCACCCCTCCACTTT. The encoded protein is CASSKQPYNSPLHF.

CDR3 sequence reads: CASSLGPPGEQPQHF. The CDR3 region has the DNA TGTGCCAGCAGCTTGGGACCGCCAGGGGAACAGCCCCAGCATTTT. The rearrangement uses TRBV5-4 and TRBJ1-5; D perhaps matches TRBD1 (6 bases). The CDR3 runs 15 residues. Per germline, CDR1 SGHNT and CDR2 YYREEE (reference sequence). V was clipped by 0 bases and J by 7 bases, with 14 bases between them.

The chain combines TRBV2 with TRBJ2-1, with 11 nucleotides matching TRBD2. With 8 bases clipped from V and 9 bases from J, the junction kept 9 bases outside the gene matches. Germline assignment: CDR1 SNHLY and CDR2 FYNNEI. CDR3 length equals 14 residues. CDR3 residues: CASLIAGGRSEQFF. The CDR3, as DNA: TGTGCCAGCCTTATAGCGGGGGGGCGGAGTGAGCAGTTCTTC.

The chain employs TRBV6-5 and TRBJ1-5; TRBD1 aligns across 9 bases. After removal of 7 bases from V and 4 bases from J, the junction contained 8 bases not matched to a gene. This CDR3 region has 15 residues. In germline, CDR1 is MNHEY, CDR2 SVGAGI. The CDR3, as DNA: TGTGCCAGCAAGCGTACACAGGGGGCTAATCAGCCCCAGCATTTT. It encodes CASKRTQGANQPQHF.

V and J are TRBV7-2 and TRBJ2-1; D may be TRBD2 (6 bases). This CDR3 is built from 12 residues. Between the trimmed V and J ends, which lost 6 bases and 10 bases, there was a span of 13 bases. Germline V gene data show CDR1 as SGHTA and CDR2 as FQGNSA. CDR3 amino acids: CASRGGPGEQFF. CDR3 in DNA: TGTGCCAGCAGAGGAGGGCCTGGGGAGCAGTTCTTC.

Here the CDR3 DNA reads TGTGCCAGCAGCTTAGCGTCTAGCGGGACGAACACCGGGGAGCTGTTTTTT. Translating gives CASSLASSGTNTGELFF. The chain is built from TRBV7-2 and TRBJ2-2; 9 bases match TRBD2. V shed 0 bases and J 0 bases; nucleotides not matched to a gene: 2. Germline V gives CDR1 SGHTA, CDR2 FQGNSA. The CDR3 totals 17 residues. The full variable domain, in which reference TRBV7-2 and TRBJ2-2 provide the parts outside the CDR3, is GAGVSQSPSNKVTEKGKDVELRCDPISGHTALYWYRQSLGQGLEFLIYFQGNSAPDKSGLPSDRFSAERTGGSVSTLTIQRTQQEDSAVYLCASSLASSGTNTGELFFGEGSRLTVL.

The chain is built from TRBV4-1 and TRBJ1-4; a weak D match, TRBD1 (6 bases). Germline values: CDR1 MGHRA, CDR2 YSYEKL. The CDR3 spans 15 residues. Trimming cost V 5 bases and J 8 bases, with 18 bases left between them. The CDR3 nucleotides are TGCGCCAGCAGCAATACCCTTCAGGGGTCCGAAAAACTGTTTTTT. As protein: CASSNTLQGSEKLFF.

The chain combines TRBV10-2 with TRBJ2-1, with a weak D call TRBD1 (6 bases). Germline V gene data show CDR1 as WSHSY and CDR2 as SAAADI. This CDR3 comprises 17 residues. Between the trimmed V and J ends, which lost 2 bases and 3 bases, there was a span of 17 bases. The CDR3 DNA follows: TGCGCCAGCAGTGAGACTGGGGGCTTCATGGGCTACAATGAGCAGTTCTTC. Residues: CASSETGGFMGYNEQFF.

This clone has only one observation. The chain recombines TRBV25-1 with TRBJ2-5; D is uncertain. This CDR3 spans 15 amino acids. Germline V CDR1 and CDR2: MGHDK, SYGVNS. Trimming left V 3 bases short and J 1 base short, with 12 bases between. CDR3 amino acids: CASSDTRVSQETQYF. For the CDR3, the DNA is TGTGCCAGCAGTGATACACGGGTCAGCCAAGAGACCCAGTACTTC.